The 14 T cell receptor beta chains below all came from one sample that was sequenced in a study of blood T cell repertoires in COVID-19. Some clones are missing from TCRdb's copy, which holds only in-frame ones; the method was immunoSEQ multiplex PCR. The sample holds 90,000 or so clones, about 87% seen once. What was sequenced was peripheral blood. All receptors derive from a human donor in a cohort sampled during active COVID-19.

V and J are TRBV6-6 and TRBJ2-5; 15 bases fit TRBD2. Per the germline V gene, CDR1 is MNHNY and CDR2 is SVGAGI (reference sequence). This CDR3 is 18 amino acids long. V shed 5 bases and J 3 bases; nucleotides not matched to a gene: 10. The CDR3 here is CASSPGLAGGPQEETQYF. CDR3 coding DNA: TGTGCCAGCAGTCCAGGACTAGCGGGAGGGCCGCAAGAAGAGACCCAGTACTTC.

This clone was observed once. The CDR3 coding sequence is TGTGCCAGCAGCGGGCCGTCGACCGGGAGCTCTAGAAAACTGTTTTTT. It translates to CASSGPSTGSSRKLFF. The chain has TRBV28 and TRBJ1-4; D remains ambiguous. Trimming took 6 bases from V and 10 from J, leaving 24 bases between them. CDR3 size: 16 residues. Germline-derived CDR1 and CDR2 are MDHEN and SYDVKM.

V is TRBV7-9 and J is TRBJ2-7; perhaps TRBD1 as D (5 bases). The CDR3 sequence is 13 residues long. With 6 bases removed from V and 0 bases from J, the gap between germline ends came to 9 bases. Germline-derived CDR1 and CDR2 are SEHNR and FQNEAQ (reference sequence). CDR3 nucleotides: TGTGCCAGCAGTTTTGACAGCTCCTACGAGCAGTACTTC. This sequence encodes CASSFDSSYEQYF. Drawing the rest from reference TRBV7-9 and TRBJ2-7, the complete variable domain is DTGVSQNPRHKITKRGQNVTFRCDPISEHNRLYWYRQTLGQGPEFLTYFQNEAQLEKSRLLSDRFSAERPKGSFSTLEIQRTEQGDSAMYLCASSFDSSYEQYFGPGTRLTVT.

This chain connects TRBV19 to TRBJ2-3; D remains unclear. This CDR3 is 12 amino acids long. CDR1 LNHDA and CDR2 SQIVND come from the germline V gene (reference sequence). V was trimmed by 3 bases and J by 5 bases, leaving 6 bases between them. Here the CDR3 reads CASSIPQDTQYF. CDR3 sequence (DNA): TGTGCCAGTAGTATCCCACAAGATACGCAGTATTTT.

The V gene is TRBV28, the J gene TRBJ2-3; 11 nucleotides match TRBD2. This CDR3 has 22 amino acids. Per the germline V gene, CDR1 is MDHEN and CDR2 is SYDVKM. The V and J ends lost 1 base and 4 bases, in that order; junction bases with no gene match: 22. CDR3 DNA: TGTGCCAGCAGTTTATTATTTCTGACACTAGCGGGAGACCTGAAGGGCCCAGATACGCAGTATTTT. Amino acid sequence: CASSLLFLTLAGDLKGPDTQYF.

The chain employs TRBV5-1 and TRBJ2-7; 11 positions match TRBD2. The CDR3 has 18 amino acids. V dropped 1 base and J dropped 5; count of bases not matched to a gene: 14. CDR1 is SGHRS, CDR2 YFSETQ, per germline. DNA of the CDR3: TGCGCCAGCAGCTTGACACTAGCGGGAGAAGAAGGGTCCAACGAGCAGTACTTC. Residues: CASSLTLAGEEGSNEQYF.

CDR3 coding DNA: TGCAGCGGCCTCCCGGACAGGGCGGGCGAGCAGTACTTC. It translates to CSGLPDRAGEQYF. The chain combines TRBV29-1 with TRBJ2-7; 8 bases are shared with TRBD1. The CDR3 has 13 amino acids. Germline CDR1 and CDR2: SQVTM and ANQGSEA. The V segment lost 7 bases and the J segment 6 bases; nucleotides outside the gene matches: 11.

This chain connects TRBV12-3 or TRBV12-4 to TRBJ2-6; D not certain. The CDR3 has 13 amino acids. V lost 4 bases to trimming and J lost 8 bases, with 9 bases between them. The CDR3 coding sequence is TGTGCCAGCAGTTCCCCTCTTCCCAACGTCCTGACTTTC. The encoded protein is CASSSPLPNVLTF.

The chain uses TRBV28 and TRBJ2-1; TRBD1 matches 7 bases. The length of the CDR3 is 17 residues. Germline V lookup: CDR1 MDHEN, CDR2 SYDVKM. V shed 7 bases, J shed 0 bases, and the junction held 12 bases outside the gene matches. CDR3 bases: TGTGCCAGCACCGACAGGGTTTCCAGGAGCTCCTACAATGAGCAGTTCTTC. Residues: CASTDRVSRSSYNEQFF.

This clone has just one count. V gene TRBV27 combines with J gene TRBJ2-7; tentatively, D is TRBD2 (5 bases). CDR1 is MNHEY and CDR2 is SMNVEV in the germline V gene (reference sequence). V was cut by 5 bases and J by 3 bases, with 14 bases left in between. This CDR3 is 14 amino acids long. CDR3 region: CASSVRGSNYEQYF. As DNA, the CDR3 is TGTGCCAGCAGTGTTCGGGGATCCAACTACGAGCAGTACTTC.

The chain couples TRBV4-2 to TRBJ2-5; 10 bases are shared with TRBD2. Germline trimming cut 2 bases from V and 6 bases from J; bases unmatched to any gene: 12. The CDR3 runs to 17 residues. Germline CDR1 LGHNA, CDR2 YNFKEQ. For the CDR3, the DNA is TGTGCCAGCAGCCAAAGGACTAGCGGATCTTTTCAAAAGACCCAGTACTTC. Its protein product is CASSQRTSGSFQKTQYF.

The CDR3 nucleotides read TGTGCCAGCAGCGCCCACTCGACTAGCGGGGGAAACACAGATACGCAGTATTTT. Its protein product is CASSAHSTSGGNTDTQYF. This chain connects TRBV9 to TRBJ2-3, with 12 bases that match TRBD2. CDR3 length: 18 residues. The junction had 10 bases not matched to a gene; V was cut back by 3 bases and J by 2 bases. In germline, CDR1 is SGDLS, CDR2 YYNGEE.

The chain combines TRBV28 with TRBJ2-1; D may be TRBD2 (6 bases). The CDR3 is 15 amino acids. The V end was cut by 3 bases, the J end by 0 bases, with 9 bases between. The germline gives CDR1 MDHEN, CDR2 SYDVKM. CDR3 in amino acids: CASSFGGSSYNEQFF. In DNA form, the CDR3 reads TGTGCCAGCAGTTTCGGGGGTAGCTCCTACAATGAGCAGTTCTTC.

J is TRBJ2-4 and V is TRBV28; D might be TRBD1 (6 bases). The germline CDR1 and CDR2 sequences are MDHEN and SYDVKM. V was trimmed by 4 bases and J by 3 bases, leaving 19 bases between them. The CDR3 runs 17 residues. The CDR3 loop reads CASSSNGGTGIKNIQYF. The CDR3 DNA reads TGTGCCAGCAGTTCCAACGGCGGCACAGGGATCAAAAACATTCAGTACTTC.